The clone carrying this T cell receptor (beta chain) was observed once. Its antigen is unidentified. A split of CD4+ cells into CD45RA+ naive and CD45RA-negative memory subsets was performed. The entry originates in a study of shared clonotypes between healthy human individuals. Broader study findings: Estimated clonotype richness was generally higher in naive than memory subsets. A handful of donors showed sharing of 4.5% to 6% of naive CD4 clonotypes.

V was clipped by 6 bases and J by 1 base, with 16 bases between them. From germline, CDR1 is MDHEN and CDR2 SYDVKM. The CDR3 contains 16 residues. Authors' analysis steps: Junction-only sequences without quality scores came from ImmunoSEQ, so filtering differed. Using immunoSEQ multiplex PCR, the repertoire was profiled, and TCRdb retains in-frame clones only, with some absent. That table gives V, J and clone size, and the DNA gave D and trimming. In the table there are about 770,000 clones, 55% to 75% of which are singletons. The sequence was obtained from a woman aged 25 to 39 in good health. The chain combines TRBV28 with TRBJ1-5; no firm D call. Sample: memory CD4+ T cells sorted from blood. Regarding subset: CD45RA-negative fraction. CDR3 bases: TGTGCCAGCAGCCGCAATCCTTATCGGAGCAATCAGCCCCAGCATTTT. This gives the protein CASSRNPYRSNQPQHF.